This TCR beta chain is drawn from a study of OX40 agonist ivuxolimab in advanced cancers. A history of autoimmune disease or systemic immunosuppression excluded patients. Profiled with immunoSEQ multiplex PCR; TCRdb holds only in-frame clones, not every one. The sample records tens of thousands of clones, roughly 85% being singletons. This CDR3 comprises 16 residues. In germline, CDR1 is ENHRY, CDR2 SYGVKD. Trimming cost V 5 bases and J 0 bases; bases outside gene matches: 3. Points on this clone: What it recognizes is unknown.

General study points: Nonresponders included some who also had low normalized T-cell clonal expansion.

The chain couples TRBV10-3 to TRBJ2-2, with 10 bases identical to TRBD2. This receptor was identified in an adult with an advanced solid tumor such as melanoma, head and neck, liver or kidney cancer. The specimen was CD4+ or CD8+ T cells sorted from blood, collected in a trial of the OX40 agonist ivuxolimab. CDR3 nucleotides: TGTGCCATCAGTTCCGGGACTAGCGCGAACACCGGGGAGCTGTTTTTT. It encodes CAISSGTSANTGELFF.